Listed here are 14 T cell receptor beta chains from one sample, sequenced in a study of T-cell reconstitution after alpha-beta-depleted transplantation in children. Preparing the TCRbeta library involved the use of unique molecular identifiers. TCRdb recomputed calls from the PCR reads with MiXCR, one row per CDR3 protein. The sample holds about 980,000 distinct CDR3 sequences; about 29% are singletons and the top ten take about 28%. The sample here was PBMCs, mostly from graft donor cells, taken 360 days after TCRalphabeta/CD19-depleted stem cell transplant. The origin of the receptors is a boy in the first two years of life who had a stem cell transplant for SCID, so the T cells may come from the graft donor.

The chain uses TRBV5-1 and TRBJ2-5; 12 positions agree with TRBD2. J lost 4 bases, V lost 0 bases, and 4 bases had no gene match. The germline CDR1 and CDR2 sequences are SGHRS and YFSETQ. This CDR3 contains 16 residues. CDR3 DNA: TGCGCCAGCAGCTTGGAGGCTAGCGGGGGGGCAGAGACCCAGTACTTC. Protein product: CASSLEASGGAETQYF.

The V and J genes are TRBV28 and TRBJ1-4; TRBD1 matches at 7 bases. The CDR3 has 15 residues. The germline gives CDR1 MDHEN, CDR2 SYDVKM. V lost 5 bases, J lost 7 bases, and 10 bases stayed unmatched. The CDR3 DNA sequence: TGTGCCAGCAGTACCCCGACAGGGAAAGTTGAAAAACTGTTTTTT. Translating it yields CASSTPTGKVEKLFF.

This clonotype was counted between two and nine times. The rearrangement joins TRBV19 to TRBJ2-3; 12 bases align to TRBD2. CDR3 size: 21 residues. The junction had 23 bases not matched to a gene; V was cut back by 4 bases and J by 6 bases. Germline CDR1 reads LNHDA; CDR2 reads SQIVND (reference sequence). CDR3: CASSRTSGDYPSFLMSDTQYF. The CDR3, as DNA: TGTGCCAGTAGTAGGACTAGCGGGGACTACCCCTCTTTTCTTATGTCGGATACGCAGTATTTT.

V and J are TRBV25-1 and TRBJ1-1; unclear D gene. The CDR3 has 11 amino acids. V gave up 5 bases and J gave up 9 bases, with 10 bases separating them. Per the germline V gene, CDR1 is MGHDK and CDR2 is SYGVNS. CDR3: CASSLSFQAFF. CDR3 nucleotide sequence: TGTGCCAGCAGTCTTTCATTCCAAGCTTTCTTT.

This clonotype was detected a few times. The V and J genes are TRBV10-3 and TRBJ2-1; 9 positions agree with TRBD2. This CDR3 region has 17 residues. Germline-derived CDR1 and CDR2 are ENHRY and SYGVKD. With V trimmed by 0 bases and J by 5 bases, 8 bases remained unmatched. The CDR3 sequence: CAISESNPSGVHNEQFF. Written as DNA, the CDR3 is TGTGCCATCAGTGAGTCGAATCCTAGCGGGGTCCACAATGAGCAGTTCTTC.

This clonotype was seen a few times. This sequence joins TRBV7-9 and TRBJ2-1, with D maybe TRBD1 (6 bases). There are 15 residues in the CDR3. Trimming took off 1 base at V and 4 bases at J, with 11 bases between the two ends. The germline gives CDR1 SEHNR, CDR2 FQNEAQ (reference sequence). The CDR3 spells CASSLVPDRYNEQFF. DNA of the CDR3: TGTGCCAGCAGCTTAGTTCCGGACAGATACAATGAGCAGTTCTTC.

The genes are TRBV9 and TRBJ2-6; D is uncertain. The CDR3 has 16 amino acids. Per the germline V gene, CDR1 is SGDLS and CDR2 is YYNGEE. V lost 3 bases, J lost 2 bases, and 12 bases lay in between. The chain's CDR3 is CASSASPSAGANVLTF. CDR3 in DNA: TGTGCCAGCAGCGCTTCGCCCTCCGCTGGGGCCAACGTCCTGACTTTC.

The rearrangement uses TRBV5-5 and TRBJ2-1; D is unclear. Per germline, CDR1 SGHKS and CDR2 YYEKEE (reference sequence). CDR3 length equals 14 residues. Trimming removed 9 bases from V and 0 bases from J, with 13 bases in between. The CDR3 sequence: CATQRVPSYNEQFF. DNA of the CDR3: TGTGCCACCCAACGGGTTCCCTCCTACAATGAGCAGTTCTTC. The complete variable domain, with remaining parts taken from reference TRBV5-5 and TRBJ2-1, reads DAGVTQSPTHLIKTRGQQVTLRCSPISGHKSVSWYQQVLGQGPQFIFQYYEKEERGRGNFPDRFSARQFPNYSSELNVNALLLGDSALYLCATQRVPSYNEQFFGPGTRLTVL.

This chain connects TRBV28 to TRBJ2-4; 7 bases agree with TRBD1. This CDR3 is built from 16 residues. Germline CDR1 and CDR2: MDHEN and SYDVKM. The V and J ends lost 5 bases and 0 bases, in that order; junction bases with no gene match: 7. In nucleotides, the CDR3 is TGTGCCAGCAGTCCGAGGGGGCAACTAGCCAAAAACATTCAGTACTTC. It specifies CASSPRGQLAKNIQYF.

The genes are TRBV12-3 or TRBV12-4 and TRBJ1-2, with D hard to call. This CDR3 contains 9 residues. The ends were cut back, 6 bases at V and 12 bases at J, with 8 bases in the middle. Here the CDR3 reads CASSYPDTF. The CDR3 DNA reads TGTGCCAGCAGCTATCCGGACACCTTC.

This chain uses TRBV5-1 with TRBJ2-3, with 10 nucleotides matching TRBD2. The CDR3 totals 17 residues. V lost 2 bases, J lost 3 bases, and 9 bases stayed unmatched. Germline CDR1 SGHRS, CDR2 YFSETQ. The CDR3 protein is CASSLPALAGDTDTQYF. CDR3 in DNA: TGCGCCAGCAGCTTACCTGCCCTAGCGGGGGATACAGATACGCAGTATTTT.

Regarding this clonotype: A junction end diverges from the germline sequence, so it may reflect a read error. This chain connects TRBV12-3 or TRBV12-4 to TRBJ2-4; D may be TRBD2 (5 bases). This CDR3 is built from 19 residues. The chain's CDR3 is CASSLDVNRPTLAKNIKYF. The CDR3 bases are TGTGCCAGCAGTTTAGACGTGAACAGACCTACCCTAGCCAAAAACATTAAGTACTTC.

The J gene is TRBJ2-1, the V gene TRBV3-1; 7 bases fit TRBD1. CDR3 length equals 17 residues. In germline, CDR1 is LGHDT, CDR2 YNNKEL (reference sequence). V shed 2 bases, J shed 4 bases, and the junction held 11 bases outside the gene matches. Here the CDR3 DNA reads TGTGCCAGCAGCCAAACCGGGACAGATGTTTCTTACAATGAGCAGTTCTTC. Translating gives CASSQTGTDVSYNEQFF.

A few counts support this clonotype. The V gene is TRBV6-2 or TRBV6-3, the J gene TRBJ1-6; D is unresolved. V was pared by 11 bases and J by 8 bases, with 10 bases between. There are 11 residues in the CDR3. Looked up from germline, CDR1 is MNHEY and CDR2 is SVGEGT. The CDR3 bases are TGTGCCTCTCGGGCGTATTCACCCCTCCACTTT. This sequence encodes CASRAYSPLHF.